Listed below are T cell receptor beta chains from one sample, sequenced in a study of shared clonotypes between healthy human individuals. Assay: immunoSEQ multiplex PCR; the TCRdb copy retains only in-frame clones and omits some. The table has approximately 2.5 million clones, approximately 93% seen once. The sequencing input was naive CD4+ T cells from PBMCs. The receptors shown here come from a man younger than 35 in good health. Some clones in this sample may be carry-over from other donors' samples. CDR3s include the opening cysteine and the closing phenylalanine or tryptophan. A D gene is named only where the DNA matches it firmly. Clone sizes are given selectively: once, few, many, or a class where the clone is expanded.

d_call,clone_size,v_call,j_call,cdr3_aa,cdr3_nt
TRBD1,.,TRBV6-1,TRBJ2-7,CASSEILQGTYEQYF,TGTGCCAGCAGTGAAATCTTACAGGGGACCTACGAGCAGTACTTC
.,.,TRBV6-1,TRBJ2-7,CASSEAHPRLLGSSQYF,TGTGCCAGCAGTGAAGCCCACCCTAGGCTATTGGGATCTTCGCAGTACTTC
.,.,TRBV5-1,TRBJ2-7,CASSLQGPLGEQYF,TGCGCCAGCAGCTTGCAGGGACCCTTGGGGGAGCAGTACTTC
TRBD1,.,TRBV7-2,TRBJ1-4,CASSSRTGGEKLFF,TGTGCCAGCAGCTCTAGGACAGGGGGTGAAAAACTGTTTTTT
.,.,TRBV6-6,TRBJ2-1,CASSYSGPRNEQFF,TGTGCCAGCAGTTACTCTGGGCCCCGCAATGAGCAGTTCTTC
TRBD2,.,TRBV27,TRBJ2-3,CASRILLAGEDTQYF,TGTGCCAGCAGGATACTTCTAGCGGGAGAAGATACGCAGTATTTT
TRBD2,once,TRBV4-2,TRBJ2-1,CASSQGLAGRSYNEQFF,TGTGCCAGCAGCCAGGGACTAGCGGGGAGATCCTACAATGAGCAGTTCTTC
TRBD2,once,TRBV5-1,TRBJ2-1,CASSYGLAGVSRSTYNEQFF,TGCGCCAGCAGCTACGGACTAGCGGGAGTGTCCCGCTCTACCTACAATGAGCAGTTCTTC
.,.,TRBV12-2,TRBJ1-2,CASSTRGQEASGYTF,TGTGCCAGCAGCACCCGGGGACAGGAAGCTTCGGGCTACACCTTC
TRBD1,.,TRBV29-1,TRBJ2-1,CSVTGTANSYNEQFF,TGCAGCGTCACCGGGACAGCAAACTCCTACAATGAGCAGTTCTTC
.,.,TRBV5-6,TRBJ1-1,CASSLGRVGDEAFF,TGTGCCAGCAGCCTGGGGAGGGTCGGGGATGAAGCTTTCTTT
.,.,TRBV6-5,TRBJ2-3,CASRPRSTDTQYF,TGTGCCAGCAGACCCAGGAGCACAGATACGCAGTATTTT
TRBD2,.,TRBV9,TRBJ2-1,CASSVAGGRVYNEQFF,TGTGCCAGCAGCGTAGCCGGCGGGAGGGTATACAATGAGCAGTTCTTC
.,.,TRBV28,TRBJ1-2,CASSRSLGYTF,TGTGCCAGCAGTCGGAGTCTGGGCTACACCTTC
.,.,TRBV9,TRBJ1-3,CASSRGTNSGNTIYF,TGTGCCAGCAGCAGGGGGACCAACTCTGGAAACACCATATATTTT
.,.,TRBV27,TRBJ2-5,CASSPTHRAETQYF,TGTGCCAGCAGTCCAACACACAGGGCAGAGACCCAGTACTTC
TRBD1,once,TRBV6-4,TRBJ1-6,CASKEEGATGSPLHF,TGTGCCAGCAAGGAGGAGGGGGCGACAGGGTCACCCCTCCACTTT
.,.,TRBV11-3,TRBJ2-7,CASSLGGRGYEQYF,TGTGCCAGCAGCTTGGGGGGTCGCGGCTACGAGCAGTACTTC
.,.,TRBV29-1,TRBJ2-7,CSVEDWDDEQYF,TGCAGCGTTGAAGATTGGGACGACGAGCAGTACTTC
.,.,TRBV27,TRBJ1-2,CASSPRPHGEYMRRNYGYTF,TGTGCCAGCAGTCCCCGGCCTCACGGGGAATATATGCGTAGGAACTATGGCTACACCTTC
TRBD1,.,TRBV6-5,TRBJ2-7,CASSPLTGGYEQYF,TGTGCCAGCAGCCCACTGACAGGGGGTTACGAGCAGTACTTC
TRBD1,.,TRBV28,TRBJ1-4,CASSSRQGNEKLFF,TGTGCCAGCAGTTCCCGACAGGGGAATGAAAAACTGTTTTTT
.,.,TRBV5-6,TRBJ1-2,CASSQPGVNYGYTF,TGTGCCAGCAGCCAACCTGGGGTTAACTATGGCTACACCTTC
TRBD1,.,TRBV6-1,TRBJ1-1,CASPTGAVHTEAFF,TGTGCCAGCCCTACAGGGGCCGTTCACACTGAAGCTTTCTTT
.,.,TRBV7-6,TRBJ1-1,CASSQQTGFDTEAFF,TGTGCCAGCAGCCAACAAACAGGGTTTGACACTGAAGCTTTCTTT
.,.,TRBV9,TRBJ1-1,CASSPWPQNTEAFF,TGTGCCAGCAGCCCCTGGCCCCAGAACACTGAAGCTTTCTTT
.,once,TRBV28,TRBJ1-1,CASSSNPTRWSGAFF,TGTGCCAGCAGTTCCAATCCGACACGATGGTCGGGAGCTTTCTTT
.,.,TRBV28,TRBJ1-4,CASSLLGEKLFF,TGTGCCAGCAGTTTATTGGGTGAAAAACTGTTTTTT
.,.,TRBV28,TRBJ1-3,CASSGSGGNTIYF,TGTGCCAGCAGCGGGTCGGGGGGAAACACCATATATTTT
.,.,TRBV20-1,TRBJ1-5,CSASSEGPQHF,TGCAGTGCTAGTTCAGAGGGGCCCCAGCATTTT
TRBD1,.,TRBV5-1,TRBJ2-5,CASSPGTGAQTQYF,TGCGCCAGCAGCCCGGGGACAGGCGCCCAGACCCAGTACTTC
.,.,TRBV11-3,TRBJ2-7,CASSSMYLGEQYF,TGTGCCAGCAGCTCTATGTATTTAGGCGAGCAGTACTTC
TRBD1,.,TRBV5-5,TRBJ1-1,CASSGPGQTNTEAFF,TGTGCCAGCAGCGGACCGGGACAGACGAACACTGAAGCTTTCTTT
.,.,TRBV5-1,TRBJ1-6,CASSVGTEGYSPLHF,TGCGCCAGCAGCGTCGGGACCGAGGGGTATTCACCCCTCCACTTT
TRBD1,.,TRBV5-1,TRBJ2-1,CASGTGAYNEQFF,TGCGCCAGCGGGACAGGGGCCTACAATGAGCAGTTCTTC
.,.,TRBV7-3,TRBJ2-2,CASSLGQPTGELFF,TGTGCCAGCAGCTTAGGACAGCCCACCGGGGAGCTGTTTTTT
TRBD1,.,TRBV28,TRBJ2-4,CASSSGQVVMNIQYF,TGTGCCAGCAGTTCCGGACAGGTAGTCATGAACATTCAGTACTTC
.,.,TRBV9,TRBJ2-7,CASSVGRFSYEQYF,TGTGCCAGCAGCGTAGGGCGTTTCTCCTACGAGCAGTACTTC
.,.,TRBV5-4,TRBJ2-1,CASSLRPGGDNEQFF,TGTGCCAGCAGCTTGAGGCCAGGGGGGGACAATGAGCAGTTCTTC
TRBD2,.,TRBV10-3,TRBJ2-1,CAISGGTSGRYGEQFF,TGTGCCATCAGTGGGGGGACTAGCGGGAGGTATGGGGAGCAGTTCTTC
.,.,TRBV6-1,TRBJ1-1,CASSDQGPYLEAFF,TGTGCCAGCAGTGACCAGGGGCCCTACCTTGAAGCTTTCTTT
.,.,TRBV25-1,TRBJ1-2,CASSEAQRVEGYTF,TGTGCCAGCAGTGAAGCTCAACGGGTCGAAGGCTACACCTTC
.,.,TRBV28,TRBJ1-1,CASAPPLGVVTEAFF,TGTGCCAGCGCGCCCCCTCTGGGAGTCGTCACTGAAGCTTTCTTT
.,once,TRBV5-4,TRBJ2-7,CASSLTGTNYPPYEQYF,TGTGCCAGCAGCCTAACGGGTACAAACTACCCCCCCTACGAGCAGTACTTC
TRBD2,.,TRBV19,TRBJ2-7,CASSLAGGEIYEQYF,TGTGCCAGTAGTTTAGCGGGAGGTGAGATCTACGAGCAGTACTTC
.,.,TRBV11-2,TRBJ2-5,CASSLGTYGQYF,TGTGCCAGCAGCTTAGGGACCTACGGGCAGTACTTC
.,.,TRBV4-2,TRBJ2-7,CASSPGRERATYEQYF,TGTGCCAGCAGCCCCGGACGGGAGCGGGCCACCTACGAGCAGTACTTC
TRBD1,.,TRBV11-1,TRBJ2-1,CASSRDSSYNEQFF,TGTGCCAGCAGCCGGGACAGTTCCTACAATGAGCAGTTCTTC
.,.,TRBV11-3,TRBJ2-1,CASSLSREYNEQFF,TGTGCCAGCAGCTTGTCCAGGGAATACAATGAGCAGTTCTTC